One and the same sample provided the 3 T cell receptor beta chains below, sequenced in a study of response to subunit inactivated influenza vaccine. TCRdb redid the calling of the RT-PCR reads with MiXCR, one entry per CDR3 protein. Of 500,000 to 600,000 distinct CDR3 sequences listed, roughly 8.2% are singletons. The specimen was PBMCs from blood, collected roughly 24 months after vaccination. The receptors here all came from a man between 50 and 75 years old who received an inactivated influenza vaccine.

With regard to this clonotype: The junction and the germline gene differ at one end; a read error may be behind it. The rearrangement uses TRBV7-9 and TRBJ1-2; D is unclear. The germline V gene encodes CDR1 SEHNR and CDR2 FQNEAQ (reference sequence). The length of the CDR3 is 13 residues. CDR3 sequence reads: CSSSLVGNYGYTF. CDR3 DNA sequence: TGTTCCAGCAGCTTAGTAGGAAACTATGGCTACACCTTC.

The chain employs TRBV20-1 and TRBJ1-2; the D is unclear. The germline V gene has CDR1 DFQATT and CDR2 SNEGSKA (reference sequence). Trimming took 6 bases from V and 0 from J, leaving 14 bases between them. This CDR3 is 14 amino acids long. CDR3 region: CSAPRPQANYGYTF. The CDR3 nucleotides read TGCAGTGCGCCACGACCGCAAGCTAACTATGGCTACACCTTC.

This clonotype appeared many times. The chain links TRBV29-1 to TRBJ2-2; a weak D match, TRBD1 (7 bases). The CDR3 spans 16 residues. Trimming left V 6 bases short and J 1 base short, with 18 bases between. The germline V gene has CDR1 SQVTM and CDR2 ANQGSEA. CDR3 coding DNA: TGCAGCGTGATTCCGAGGGGGCGGGGGAACACCGGGGAGCTGTTTTTT. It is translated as CSVIPRGRGNTGELFF.